This record looks at one TCR beta chain sequence and its context. The record originates from a study of CD8 T cells in Susac syndrome. There are 16 residues in the CDR3. Roughly 0.45 to 1 ug RNA was reverse transcribed with random hexamers. The authors amplified TCR beta CDR3 across 54 Vbeta and 13 Jbeta using immunoSEQ multiplex PCR. TCRdb re-derived calls from the immunoSEQ multiplex PCR reads in MiXCR, one entry per CDR3 protein. This sample has approximately 160,000 distinct CDR3 sequences, with about 96% found just once. The receptor's source is a human donor with Susac syndrome. This sequence joins TRBV21-1 and TRBJ2-1; the DNA was not used to check the table's D call, TRBD2. TRBV21-1 is a pseudogene locus. What was sequenced was CD4+ T cells from PBMCs. The CDR3 here is CASSPKREKARNEQFF. The CDR3 region has the DNA TGTGCCAGCAGCCCCAAGCGGGAGAAGGCACGCAATGAGCAGTTCTTC.